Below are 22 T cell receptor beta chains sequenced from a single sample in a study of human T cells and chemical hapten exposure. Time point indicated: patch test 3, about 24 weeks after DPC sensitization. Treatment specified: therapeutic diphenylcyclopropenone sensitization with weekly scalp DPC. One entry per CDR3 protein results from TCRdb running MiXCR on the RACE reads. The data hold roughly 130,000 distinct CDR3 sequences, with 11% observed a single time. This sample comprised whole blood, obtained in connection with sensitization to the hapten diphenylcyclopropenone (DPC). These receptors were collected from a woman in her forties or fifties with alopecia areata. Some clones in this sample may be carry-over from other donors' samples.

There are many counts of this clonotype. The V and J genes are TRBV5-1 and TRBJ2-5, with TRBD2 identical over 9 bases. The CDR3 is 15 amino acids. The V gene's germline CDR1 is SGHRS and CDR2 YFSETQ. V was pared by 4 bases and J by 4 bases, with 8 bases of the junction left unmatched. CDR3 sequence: CASSRYSGGGETQYF. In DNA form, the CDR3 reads TGCGCCAGCAGCCGTTATAGCGGGGGAGGAGAGACCCAGTACTTC.

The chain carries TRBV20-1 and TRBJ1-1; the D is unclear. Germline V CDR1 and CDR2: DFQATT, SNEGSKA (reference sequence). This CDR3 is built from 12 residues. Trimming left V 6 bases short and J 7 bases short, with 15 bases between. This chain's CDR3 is CSALLGVFEAFF. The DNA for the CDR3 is TGCAGTGCCCTCTTGGGCGTATTTGAAGCTTTCTTT.

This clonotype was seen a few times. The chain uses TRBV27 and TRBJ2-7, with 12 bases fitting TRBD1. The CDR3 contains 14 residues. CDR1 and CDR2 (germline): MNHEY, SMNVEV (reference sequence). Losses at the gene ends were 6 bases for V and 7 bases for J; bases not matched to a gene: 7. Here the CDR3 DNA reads TGTGCCAGCAGGGGACAGGGGGCCAGGGGGGAGCAGTACTTC. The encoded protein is CASRGQGARGEQYF.

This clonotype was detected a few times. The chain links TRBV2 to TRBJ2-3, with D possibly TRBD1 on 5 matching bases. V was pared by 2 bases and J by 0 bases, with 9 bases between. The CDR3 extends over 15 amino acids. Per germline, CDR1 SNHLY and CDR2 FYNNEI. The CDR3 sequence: CASSERQGSTDTQYF. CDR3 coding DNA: TGTGCCAGCAGTGAACGGCAGGGTAGCACAGATACGCAGTATTTT.

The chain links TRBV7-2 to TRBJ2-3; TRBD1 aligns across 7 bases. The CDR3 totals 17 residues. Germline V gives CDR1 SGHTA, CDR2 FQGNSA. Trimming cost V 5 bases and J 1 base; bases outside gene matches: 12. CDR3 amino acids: CASSPDHRGWGTDTQYF. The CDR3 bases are TGTGCCAGCAGCCCGGACCACAGGGGCTGGGGCACAGATACGCAGTATTTT. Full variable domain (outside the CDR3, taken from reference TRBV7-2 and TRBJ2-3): GAGVSQSPSNKVTEKGKDVELRCDPISGHTALYWYRQSLGQGLEFLIYFQGNSAPDKSGLPSDRFSAERTGGSVSTLTIQRTQQEDSAVYLCASSPDHRGWGTDTQYFGPGTRLTVL.

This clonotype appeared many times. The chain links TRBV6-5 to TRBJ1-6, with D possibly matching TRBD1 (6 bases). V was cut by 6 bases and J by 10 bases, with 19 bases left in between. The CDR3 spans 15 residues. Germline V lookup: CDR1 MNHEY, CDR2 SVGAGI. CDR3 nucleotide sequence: TGTGCCAGCAGCCCGTTCCGGGACATTGGATCACCCCTCCACTTT. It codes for CASSPFRDIGSPLHF.

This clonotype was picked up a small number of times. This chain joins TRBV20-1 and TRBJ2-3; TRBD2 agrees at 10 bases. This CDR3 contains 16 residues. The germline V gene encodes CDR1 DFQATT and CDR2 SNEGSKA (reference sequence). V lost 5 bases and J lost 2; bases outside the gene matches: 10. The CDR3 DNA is TGCAGTGCTCGAGGATTCAGCGGGGGGGCCACAGATACGCAGTATTTT. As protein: CSARGFSGGATDTQYF.

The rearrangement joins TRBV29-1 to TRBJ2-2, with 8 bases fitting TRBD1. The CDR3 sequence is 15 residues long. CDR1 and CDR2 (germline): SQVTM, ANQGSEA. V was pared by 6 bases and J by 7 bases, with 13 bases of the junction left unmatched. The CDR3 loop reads CSVEAGTGWSGELFF. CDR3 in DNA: TGCAGCGTCGAGGCCGGGACAGGATGGAGCGGGGAGCTGTTTTTT.

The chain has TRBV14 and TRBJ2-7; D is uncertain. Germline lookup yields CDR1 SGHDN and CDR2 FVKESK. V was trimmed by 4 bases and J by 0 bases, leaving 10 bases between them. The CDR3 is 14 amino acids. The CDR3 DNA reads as TGTGCCAGCAGCCCGGTTCCAAGCTCCTACGAGCAGTACTTC. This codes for CASSPVPSSYEQYF.

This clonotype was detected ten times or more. This chain's CDR3 is CASSPRRDTEGAFF. The CDR3 DNA reads TGTGCCAGCTCACCACGAAGGGACACCGAGGGGGCTTTCTTT. The V call is TRBV18, the J call TRBJ1-1; perhaps TRBD1 as D (6 bases). V lost 1 base to trimming and J lost 11 bases, with 17 bases between them. Germline CDR1 is KGHSH and CDR2 is LQKENI. The CDR3 loop spans 14 amino acids.

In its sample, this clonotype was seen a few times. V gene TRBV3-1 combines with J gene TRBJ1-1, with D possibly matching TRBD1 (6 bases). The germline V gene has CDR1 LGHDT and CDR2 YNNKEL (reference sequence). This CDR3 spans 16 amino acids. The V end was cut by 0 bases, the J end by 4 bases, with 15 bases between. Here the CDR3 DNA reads TGTGCCAGCAGCCAAGATTTGGGGGCCCAGCTCACTGAAGCTTTCTTT. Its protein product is CASSQDLGAQLTEAFF.

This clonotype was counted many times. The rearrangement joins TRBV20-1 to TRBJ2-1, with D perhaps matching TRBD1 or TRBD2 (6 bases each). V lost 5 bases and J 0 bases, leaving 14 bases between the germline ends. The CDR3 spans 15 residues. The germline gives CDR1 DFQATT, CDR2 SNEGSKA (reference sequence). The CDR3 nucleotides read TGCAGTGCTTCGGGGGCCCCGAGCTCCTACAATGAGCAGTTCTTC. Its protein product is CSASGAPSSYNEQFF.

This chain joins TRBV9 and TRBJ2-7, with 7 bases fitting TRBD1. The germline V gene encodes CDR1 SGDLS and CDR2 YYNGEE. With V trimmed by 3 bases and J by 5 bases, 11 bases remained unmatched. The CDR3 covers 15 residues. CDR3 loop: CASSATEDRIHEQYF. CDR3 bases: TGTGCCAGCAGCGCCACCGAGGACAGGATCCACGAGCAGTACTTC.

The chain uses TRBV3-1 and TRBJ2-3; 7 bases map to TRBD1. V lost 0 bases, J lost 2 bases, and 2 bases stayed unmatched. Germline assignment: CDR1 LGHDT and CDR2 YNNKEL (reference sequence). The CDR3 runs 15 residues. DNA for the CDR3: TGTGCCAGCAGCCAAGATGGGACAGTCACAGATACGCAGTATTTT. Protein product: CASSQDGTVTDTQYF.

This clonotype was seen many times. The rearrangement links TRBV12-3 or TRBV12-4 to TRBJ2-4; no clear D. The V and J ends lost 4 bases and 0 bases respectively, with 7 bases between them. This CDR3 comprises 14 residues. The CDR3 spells CASSSPLAKNIQYF. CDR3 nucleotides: TGTGCCAGCAGTTCACCTTTAGCCAAAAACATTCAGTACTTC.

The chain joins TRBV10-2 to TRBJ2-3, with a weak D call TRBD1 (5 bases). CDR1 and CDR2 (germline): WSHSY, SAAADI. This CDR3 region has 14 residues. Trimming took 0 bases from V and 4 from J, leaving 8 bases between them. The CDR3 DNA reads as TGCGCCAGCAGTGAGTCCCTAGGGGCAGATACGCAGTATTTT. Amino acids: CASSESLGADTQYF.

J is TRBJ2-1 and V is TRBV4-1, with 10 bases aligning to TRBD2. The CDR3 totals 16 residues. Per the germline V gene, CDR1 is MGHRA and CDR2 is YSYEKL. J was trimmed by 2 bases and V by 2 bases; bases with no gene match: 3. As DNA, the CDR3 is TGCGCCAGCAGCCAACCACTAGCGGGGCCCTACAATGAGCAGTTCTTC. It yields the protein CASSQPLAGPYNEQFF.

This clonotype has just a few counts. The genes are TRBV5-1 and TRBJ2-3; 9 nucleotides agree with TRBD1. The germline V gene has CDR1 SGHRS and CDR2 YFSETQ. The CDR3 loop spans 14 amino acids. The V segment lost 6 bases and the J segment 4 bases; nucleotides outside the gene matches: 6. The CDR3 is CASKRTGEADTQYF. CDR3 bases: TGCGCCAGCAAACGGACAGGGGAGGCAGATACGCAGTATTTT.

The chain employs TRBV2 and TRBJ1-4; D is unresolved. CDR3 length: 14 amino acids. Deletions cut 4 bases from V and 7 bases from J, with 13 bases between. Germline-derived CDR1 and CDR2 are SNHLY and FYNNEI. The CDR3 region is CASSVDTITEKLFF. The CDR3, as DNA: TGTGCCAGCAGTGTTGACACTATTACTGAAAAACTGTTTTTT.

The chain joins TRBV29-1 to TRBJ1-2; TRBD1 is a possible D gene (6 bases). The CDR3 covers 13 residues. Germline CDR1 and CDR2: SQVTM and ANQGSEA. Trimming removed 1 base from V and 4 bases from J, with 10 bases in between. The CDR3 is CSVEVGGGYGYTF. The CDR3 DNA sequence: TGCAGCGTTGAAGTAGGGGGAGGCTATGGCTACACCTTC.

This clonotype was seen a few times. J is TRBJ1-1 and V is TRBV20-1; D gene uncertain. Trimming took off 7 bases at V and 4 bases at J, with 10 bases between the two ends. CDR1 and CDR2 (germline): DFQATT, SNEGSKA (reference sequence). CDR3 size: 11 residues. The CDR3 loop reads CSGEGFTEAFF. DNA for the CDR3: TGCAGTGGAGAAGGGTTCACTGAAGCTTTCTTT.

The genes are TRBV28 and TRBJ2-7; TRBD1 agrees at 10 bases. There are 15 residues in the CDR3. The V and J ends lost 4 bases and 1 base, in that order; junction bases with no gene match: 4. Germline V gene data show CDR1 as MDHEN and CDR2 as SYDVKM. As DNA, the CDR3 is TGTGCCAGCAGTTCGCCGGGACAGGGGTCCTACGAGCAGTACTTC. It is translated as CASSSPGQGSYEQYF.